This T cell receptor beta chain was documented in a study of blood T cell repertoires in COVID-19. Study as a whole: The cDNA or gDNA used as material had been derived from T cells, B-cell-depleted T cells, or PBMCs.

Data came from immunoSEQ multiplex PCR; TCRdb stores just in-frame clones and leaves some out. The table lists some 120,000 clones, around nine tenths of them singletons, with roughly 2.1% in the top ten. The CDR3 consists of 15 residues. Germline CDR1 is SGHVS and CDR2 is FNYEAQ. Trimming cost V 3 bases and J 3 bases; bases outside gene matches: 6. The V and J genes are TRBV7-6 and TRBJ2-3; 7 positions agree with TRBD2. The sequencing input was peripheral blood. The TCR sequence derives from a woman in her forties or fifties with acute or convalescent COVID-19. As DNA, the CDR3 is TGTGCCAGCAGCTTTTGGGGGAGGGCTACAGATACGCAGTATTTT. Translating gives CASSFWGRATDTQYF.